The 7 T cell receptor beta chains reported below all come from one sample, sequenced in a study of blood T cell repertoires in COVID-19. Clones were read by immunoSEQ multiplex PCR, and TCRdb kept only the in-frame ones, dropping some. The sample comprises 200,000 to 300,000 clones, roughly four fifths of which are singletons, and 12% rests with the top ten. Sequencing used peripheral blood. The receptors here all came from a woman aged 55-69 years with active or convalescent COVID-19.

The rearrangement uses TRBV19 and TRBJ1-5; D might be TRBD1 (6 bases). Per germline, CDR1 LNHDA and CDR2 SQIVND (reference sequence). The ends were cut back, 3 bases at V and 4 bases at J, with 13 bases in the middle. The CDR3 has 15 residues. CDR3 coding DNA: TGTGCCAGTAGTATGGGGCGGACAGCTAATCAGCCCCAGCATTTT. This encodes CASSMGRTANQPQHF.

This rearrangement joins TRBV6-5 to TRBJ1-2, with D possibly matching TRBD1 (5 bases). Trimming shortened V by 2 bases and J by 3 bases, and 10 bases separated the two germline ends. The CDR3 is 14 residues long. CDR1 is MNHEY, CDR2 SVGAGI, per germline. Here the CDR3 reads CASSYAGRDYGYTF. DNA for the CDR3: TGTGCCAGCAGTTACGCTGGCAGGGACTATGGCTACACCTTC.

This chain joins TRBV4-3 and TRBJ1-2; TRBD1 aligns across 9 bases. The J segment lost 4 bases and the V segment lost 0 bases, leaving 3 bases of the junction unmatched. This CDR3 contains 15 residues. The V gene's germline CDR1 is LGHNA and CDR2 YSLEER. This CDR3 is CASSQDEGQGYGYTF. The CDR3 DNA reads TGCGCCAGCAGCCAAGATGAGGGACAGGGCTATGGCTACACCTTC.

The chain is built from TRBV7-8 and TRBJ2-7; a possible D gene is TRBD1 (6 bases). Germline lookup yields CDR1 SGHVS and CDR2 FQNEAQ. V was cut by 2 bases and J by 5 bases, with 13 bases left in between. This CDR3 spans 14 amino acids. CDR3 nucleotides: TGTGCCAGCAGCTTAAATAGGGCAGGGGACGAGCAGTACTTC. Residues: CASSLNRAGDEQYF.

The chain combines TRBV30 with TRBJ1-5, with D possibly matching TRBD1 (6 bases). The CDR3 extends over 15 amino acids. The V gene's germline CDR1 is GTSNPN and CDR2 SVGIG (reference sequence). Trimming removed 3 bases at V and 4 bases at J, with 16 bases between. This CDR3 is CAWRNRDMENQPQHF. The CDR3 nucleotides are TGTGCCTGGAGGAACCGGGACATGGAAAATCAGCCCCAGCATTTT.

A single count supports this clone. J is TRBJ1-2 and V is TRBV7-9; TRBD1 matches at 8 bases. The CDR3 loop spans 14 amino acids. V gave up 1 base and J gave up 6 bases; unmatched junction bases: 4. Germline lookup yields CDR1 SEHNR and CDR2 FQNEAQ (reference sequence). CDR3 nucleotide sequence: TGTGCCAGCAGCTTAGTGGGACAGGCAAATGGCTACACCTTC. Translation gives CASSLVGQANGYTF.

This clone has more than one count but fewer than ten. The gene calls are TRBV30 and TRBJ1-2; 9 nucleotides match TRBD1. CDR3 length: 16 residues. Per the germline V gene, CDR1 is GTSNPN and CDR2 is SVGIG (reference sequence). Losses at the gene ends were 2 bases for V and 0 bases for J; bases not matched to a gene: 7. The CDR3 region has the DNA TGTGCCTGGAGTAGGGACAGGGCACGAGCTAACTATGGCTACACCTTC. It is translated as CAWSRDRARANYGYTF.